This entry features one T cell receptor (beta chain) sequence. This CDR3 comprises 12 residues. From germline, CDR1 is MDHEN and CDR2 SYDVKM. The V gene lost 8 bases and the J gene lost 7 bases, with 12 bases spanning the gap. PCR involved 60 Vbeta and 13 Jbeta primers. The method was immunoSEQ multiplex PCR; TCRdb's version includes in-frame clones alone and lacks a portion of them. The sample holds 90,000 to 110,000 clones, 70% to 80% seen once. This entry is derived from a study of cytomegalovirus exposure and HLA in healthy donors. The chain couples TRBV28 to TRBJ2-1, with D maybe TRBD2 (6 bases). The sample comprised PBMCs. The sequence was collected from a man aged 40-50 years in good health and CMV-seronegative. The CDR3 spells CASRGMENEQFF. The CDR3 coding sequence is TGTGCCAGCCGGGGGATGGAGAATGAGCAGTTCTTC.